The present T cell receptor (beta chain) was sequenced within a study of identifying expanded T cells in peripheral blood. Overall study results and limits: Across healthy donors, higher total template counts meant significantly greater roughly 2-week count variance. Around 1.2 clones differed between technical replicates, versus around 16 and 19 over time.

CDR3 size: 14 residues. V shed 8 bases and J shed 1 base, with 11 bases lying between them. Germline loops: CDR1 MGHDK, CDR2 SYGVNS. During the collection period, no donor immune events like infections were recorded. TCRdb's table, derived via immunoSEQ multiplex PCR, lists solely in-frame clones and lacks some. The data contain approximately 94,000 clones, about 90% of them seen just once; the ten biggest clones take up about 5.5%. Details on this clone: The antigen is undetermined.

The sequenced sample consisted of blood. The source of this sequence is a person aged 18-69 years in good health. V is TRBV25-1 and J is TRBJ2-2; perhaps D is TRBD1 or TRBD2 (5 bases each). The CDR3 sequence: CASSTGLNTGELFF. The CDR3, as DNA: TGTGCCAGCTCCACGGGGCTGAACACCGGGGAGCTGTTTTTT. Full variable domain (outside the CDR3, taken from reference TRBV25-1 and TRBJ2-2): EADIYQTPRYLVIGTGKKITLECSQTMGHDKMYWYQQDPGMELHLIHYSYGVNSTEKGDLSSESTVSRIRTEHFPLTLESARPSHTSQYLCASSTGLNTGELFFGEGSRLTVL.